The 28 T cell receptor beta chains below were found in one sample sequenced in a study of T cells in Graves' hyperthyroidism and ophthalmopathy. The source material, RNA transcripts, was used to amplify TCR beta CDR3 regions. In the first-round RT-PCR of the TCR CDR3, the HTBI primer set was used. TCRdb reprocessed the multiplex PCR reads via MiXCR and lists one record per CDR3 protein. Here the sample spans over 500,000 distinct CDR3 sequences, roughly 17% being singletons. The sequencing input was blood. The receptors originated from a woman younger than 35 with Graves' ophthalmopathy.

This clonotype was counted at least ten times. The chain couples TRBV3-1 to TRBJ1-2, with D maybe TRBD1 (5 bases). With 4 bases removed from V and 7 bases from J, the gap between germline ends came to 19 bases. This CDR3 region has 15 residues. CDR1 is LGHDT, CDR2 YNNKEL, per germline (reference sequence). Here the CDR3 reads CASSPTGGLYFGYTF. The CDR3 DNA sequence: TGTGCCAGCAGCCCAACGGGGGGTCTTTACTTTGGCTACACCTTC.

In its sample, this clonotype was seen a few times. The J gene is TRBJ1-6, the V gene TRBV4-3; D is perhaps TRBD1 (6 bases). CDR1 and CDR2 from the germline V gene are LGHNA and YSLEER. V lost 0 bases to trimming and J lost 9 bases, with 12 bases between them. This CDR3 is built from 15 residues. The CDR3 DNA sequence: TGCGCCAGCAGCCAAGATCCGGGGGGCTTTTCACCCCTCCACTTT. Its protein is CASSQDPGGFSPLHF.

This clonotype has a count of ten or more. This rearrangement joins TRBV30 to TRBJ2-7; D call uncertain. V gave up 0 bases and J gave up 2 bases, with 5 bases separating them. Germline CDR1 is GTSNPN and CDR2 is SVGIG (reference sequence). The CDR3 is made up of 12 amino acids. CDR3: CAWSVRTYEQYF. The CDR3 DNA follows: TGTGCCTGGAGTGTACGGACCTACGAGCAGTACTTC.

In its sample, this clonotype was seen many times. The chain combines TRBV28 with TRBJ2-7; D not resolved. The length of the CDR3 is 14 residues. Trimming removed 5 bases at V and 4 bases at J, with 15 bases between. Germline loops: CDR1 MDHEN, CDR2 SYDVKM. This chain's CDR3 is CASSPIDKSYEQYF. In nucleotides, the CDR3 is TGTGCCAGCAGTCCTATTGACAAGTCGTACGAGCAGTACTTC. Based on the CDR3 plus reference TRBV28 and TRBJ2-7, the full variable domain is DVKVTQSSRYLVKRTGEKVFLECVQDMDHENMFWYRQDPGLGLRLIYFSYDVKMKEKGDIPEGYSVSREKKERFSLILESASTNQTSMYLCASSPIDKSYEQYFGPGTRLTVT.

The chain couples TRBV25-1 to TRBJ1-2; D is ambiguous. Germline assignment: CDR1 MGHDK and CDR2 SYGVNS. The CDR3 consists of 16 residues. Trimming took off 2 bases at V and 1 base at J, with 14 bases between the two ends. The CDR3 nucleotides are TGTGCCAGCAGTGAAATCGGTACACGAGATAACTATGGCTACACCTTC. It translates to CASSEIGTRDNYGYTF.

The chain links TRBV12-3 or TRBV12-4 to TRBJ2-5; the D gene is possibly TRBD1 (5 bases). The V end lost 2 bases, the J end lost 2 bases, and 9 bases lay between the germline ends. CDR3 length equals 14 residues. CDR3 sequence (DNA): TGTGCCAGCAGTTTATCAGGGAAACAAGAGACCCAGTACTTC. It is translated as CASSLSGKQETQYF.

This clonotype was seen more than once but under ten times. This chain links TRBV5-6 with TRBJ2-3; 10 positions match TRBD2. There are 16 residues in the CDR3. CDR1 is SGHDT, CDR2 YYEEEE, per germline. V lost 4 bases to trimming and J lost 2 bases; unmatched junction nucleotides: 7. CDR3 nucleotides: TGTGCCAGCAGCCTGGAACTAGCGGGGTTCACAGATACGCAGTATTTT. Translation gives CASSLELAGFTDTQYF. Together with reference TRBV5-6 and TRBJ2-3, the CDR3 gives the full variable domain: DAGVTQSPTHLIKTRGQQVTLRCSPKSGHDTVSWYQQALGQGPQFIFQYYEEEERQRGNFPDRFSGHQFPNYSSELNVNALLLGDSALYLCASSLELAGFTDTQYFGPGTRLTVL.

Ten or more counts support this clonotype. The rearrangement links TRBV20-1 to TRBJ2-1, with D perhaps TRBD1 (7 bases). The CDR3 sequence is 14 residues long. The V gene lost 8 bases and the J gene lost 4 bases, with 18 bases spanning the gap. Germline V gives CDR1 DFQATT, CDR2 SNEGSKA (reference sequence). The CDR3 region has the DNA TGCAGTTTAAGGGGGCTCGGGGGATACAATGAGCAGTTCTTC. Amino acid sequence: CSLRGLGGYNEQFF.

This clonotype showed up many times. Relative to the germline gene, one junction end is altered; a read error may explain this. The DNA of the CDR3 is TGTGCCAGCAGTTCCGCGGGGGGGTATAATGGGCAGTTCTTC. It encodes CASSSAGGYNGQFF. The rearrangement joins TRBV6-2 or TRBV6-3 to TRBJ2-1; 9 positions match TRBD2. Germline V lookup: CDR1 MNHEY, CDR2 SVGEGT. The CDR3 runs 14 residues.

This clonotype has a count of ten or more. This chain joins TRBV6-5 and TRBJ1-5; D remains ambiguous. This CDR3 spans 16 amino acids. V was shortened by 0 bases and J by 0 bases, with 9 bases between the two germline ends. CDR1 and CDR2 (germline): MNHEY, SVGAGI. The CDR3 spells CASSYSPEYSNQPQHF. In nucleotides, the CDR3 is TGTGCCAGCAGTTACTCGCCGGAATATAGCAATCAGCCCCAGCATTTT.

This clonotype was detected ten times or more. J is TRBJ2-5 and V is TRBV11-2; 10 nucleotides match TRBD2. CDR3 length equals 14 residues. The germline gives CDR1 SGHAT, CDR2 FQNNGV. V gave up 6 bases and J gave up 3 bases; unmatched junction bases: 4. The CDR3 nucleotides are TGTGCCAGCAGACGCAGCGGGAGGGAAGAGACCCAGTACTTC. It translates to CASRRSGREETQYF.

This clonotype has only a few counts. CDR3 sequence reads: CASSQVREEKLFF. DNA of the CDR3: TGCGCCAGCAGCCAAGTCAGGGAGGAAAAACTGTTTTTT. The genes are TRBV4-1 and TRBJ1-4; possible D gene TRBD1, 5 bases. Germline V gives CDR1 MGHRA, CDR2 YSYEKL. This CDR3 has 13 residues. The germline V and J ends were trimmed by 1 base and 8 bases, with 8 bases remaining between them.

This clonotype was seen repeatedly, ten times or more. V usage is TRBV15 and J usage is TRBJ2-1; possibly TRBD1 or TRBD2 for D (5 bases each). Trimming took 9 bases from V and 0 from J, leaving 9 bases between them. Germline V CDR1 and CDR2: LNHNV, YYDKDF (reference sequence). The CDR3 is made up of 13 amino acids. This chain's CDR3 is CATAGSSYNEQFF. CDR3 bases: TGTGCCACTGCAGGGAGCTCCTACAATGAGCAGTTCTTC.

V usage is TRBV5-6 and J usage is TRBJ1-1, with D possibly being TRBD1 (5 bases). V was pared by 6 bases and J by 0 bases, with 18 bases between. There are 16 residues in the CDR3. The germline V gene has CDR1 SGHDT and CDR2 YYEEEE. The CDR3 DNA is TGTGCCAGCACTAGGTACGGAGGGGTAGTGAACACTGAAGCTTTCTTT. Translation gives CASTRYGGVVNTEAFF.

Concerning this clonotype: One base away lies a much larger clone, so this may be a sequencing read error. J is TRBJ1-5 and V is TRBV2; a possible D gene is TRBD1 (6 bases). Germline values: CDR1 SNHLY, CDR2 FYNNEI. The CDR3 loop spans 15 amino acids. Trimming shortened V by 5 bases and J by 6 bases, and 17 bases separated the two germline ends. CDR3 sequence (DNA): TGTGCCAGCAGTAAAGAGACAGGAAGGCGTCAGCCCCAGCATTTT. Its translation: CASSKETGRRQPQHF. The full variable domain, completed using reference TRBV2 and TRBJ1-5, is EPEVTQTPSHQVTQMGQEVILRCVPISNHLYFYWYRQILGQKVEFLVSFYNNEISEKSEIFDDQFSVERPDGSNFTLKIRSTKLEDSAMYFCASSKETGRRQPQHFGDGTRLSIL.

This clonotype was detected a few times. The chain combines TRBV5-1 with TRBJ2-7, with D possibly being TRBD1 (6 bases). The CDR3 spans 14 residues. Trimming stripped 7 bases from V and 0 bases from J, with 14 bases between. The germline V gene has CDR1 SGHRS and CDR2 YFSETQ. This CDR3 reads CASRLPGHSYEQYF. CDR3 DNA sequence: TGCGCCAGCCGACTACCGGGACACTCCTACGAGCAGTACTTC.

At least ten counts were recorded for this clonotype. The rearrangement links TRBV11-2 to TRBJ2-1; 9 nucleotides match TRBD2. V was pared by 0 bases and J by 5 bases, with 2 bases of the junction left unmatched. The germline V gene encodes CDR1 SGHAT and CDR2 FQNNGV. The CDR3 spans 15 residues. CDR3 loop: CASSLEASGDNEQFF. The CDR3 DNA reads TGTGCCAGCAGCTTAGAGGCTAGCGGGGACAATGAGCAGTTCTTC.

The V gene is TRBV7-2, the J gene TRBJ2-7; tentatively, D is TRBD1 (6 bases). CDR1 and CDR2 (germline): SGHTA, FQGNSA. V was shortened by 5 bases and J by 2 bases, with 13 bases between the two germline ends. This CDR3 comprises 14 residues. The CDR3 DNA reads TGTGCCAGCAGCCTGTGGACAGTCCCCTACGAGCAGTACTTC. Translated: CASSLWTVPYEQYF.

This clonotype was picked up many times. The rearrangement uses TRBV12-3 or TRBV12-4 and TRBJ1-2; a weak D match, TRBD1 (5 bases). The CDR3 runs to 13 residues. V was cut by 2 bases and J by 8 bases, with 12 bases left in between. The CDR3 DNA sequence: TGTGCCAGCAGTTTAAGCAGGGTATACGGCTACACCTTC. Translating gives CASSLSRVYGYTF.

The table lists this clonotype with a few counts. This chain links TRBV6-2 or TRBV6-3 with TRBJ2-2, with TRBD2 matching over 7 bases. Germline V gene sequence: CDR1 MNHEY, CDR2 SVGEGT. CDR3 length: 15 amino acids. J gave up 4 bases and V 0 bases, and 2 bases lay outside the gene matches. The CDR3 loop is CASSYSGGSTGELFF. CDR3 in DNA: TGTGCCAGCAGTTACTCCGGGGGGAGCACCGGGGAGCTGTTTTTT.

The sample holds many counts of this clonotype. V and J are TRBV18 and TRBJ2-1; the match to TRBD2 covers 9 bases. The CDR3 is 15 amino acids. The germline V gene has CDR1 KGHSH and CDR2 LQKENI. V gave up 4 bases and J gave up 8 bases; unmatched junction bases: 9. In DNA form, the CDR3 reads TGTGCCAGCTCACTCTATAGCGGGAGCCTCGATGAGCAGTTCTTC. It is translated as CASSLYSGSLDEQFF. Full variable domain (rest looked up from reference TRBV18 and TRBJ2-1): NAGVMQNPRHLVRRRGQEARLRCSPMKGHSHVYWYRQLPEEGLKFMVYLQKENIIDESGMPKERFSAEFPKEGPSILRIQQVVRGDSAAYFCASSLYSGSLDEQFFGPGTRLTVL.

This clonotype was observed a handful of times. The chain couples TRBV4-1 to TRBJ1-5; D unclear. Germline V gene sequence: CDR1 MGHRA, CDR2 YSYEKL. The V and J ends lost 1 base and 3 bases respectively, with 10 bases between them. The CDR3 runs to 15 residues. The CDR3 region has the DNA TGCGCCAGCAGCCAAGGTACCCTTTCCAATCAGCCCCAGCATTTT. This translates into CASSQGTLSNQPQHF.

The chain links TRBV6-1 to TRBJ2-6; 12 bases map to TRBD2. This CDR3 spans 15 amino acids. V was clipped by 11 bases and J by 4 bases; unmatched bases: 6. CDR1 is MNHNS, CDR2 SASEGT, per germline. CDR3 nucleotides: TGTGCCGGATCTAGCGGGGGGGCCGGGGCCAACGTCCTGACTTTC. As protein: CAGSSGGAGANVLTF.

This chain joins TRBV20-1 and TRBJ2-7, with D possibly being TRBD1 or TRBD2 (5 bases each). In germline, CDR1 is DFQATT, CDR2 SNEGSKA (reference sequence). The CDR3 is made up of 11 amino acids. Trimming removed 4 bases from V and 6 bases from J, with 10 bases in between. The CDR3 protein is CSAKGSGEQYF. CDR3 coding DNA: TGCAGTGCTAAGGGGAGTGGCGAGCAGTACTTC.

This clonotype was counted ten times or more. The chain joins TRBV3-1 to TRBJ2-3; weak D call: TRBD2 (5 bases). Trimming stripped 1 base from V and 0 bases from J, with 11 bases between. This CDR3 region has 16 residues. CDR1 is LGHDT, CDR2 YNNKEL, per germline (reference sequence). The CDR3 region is CASSQGSGSSTDTQYF. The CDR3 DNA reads TGTGCCAGCAGCCAAGGTTCGGGATCGAGCACAGATACGCAGTATTTT.

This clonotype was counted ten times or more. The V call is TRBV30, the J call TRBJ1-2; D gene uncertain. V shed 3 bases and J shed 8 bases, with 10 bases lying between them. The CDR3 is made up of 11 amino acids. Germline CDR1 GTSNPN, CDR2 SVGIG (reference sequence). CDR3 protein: CAWRNSIGYTF. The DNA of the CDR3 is TGTGCCTGGAGAAACAGCATCGGCTACACCTTC.

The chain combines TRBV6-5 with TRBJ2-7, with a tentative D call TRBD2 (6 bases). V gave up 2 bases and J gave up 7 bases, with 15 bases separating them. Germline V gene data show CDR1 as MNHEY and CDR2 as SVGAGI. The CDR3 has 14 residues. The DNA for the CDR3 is TGTGCCAGCAGTTACAGTCGCGGGGCTGGGGAGCAGTACTTC. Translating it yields CASSYSRGAGEQYF.

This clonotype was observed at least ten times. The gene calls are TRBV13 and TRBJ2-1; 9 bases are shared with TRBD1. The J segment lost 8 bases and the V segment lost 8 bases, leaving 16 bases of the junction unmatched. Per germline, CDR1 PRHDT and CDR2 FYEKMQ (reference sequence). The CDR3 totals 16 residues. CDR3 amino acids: CASQLYSQGAYDEQFF. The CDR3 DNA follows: TGTGCCAGCCAACTGTATTCACAGGGGGCATACGATGAGCAGTTCTTC.